This T cell receptor (beta chain) was obtained from a study of shared clonotypes between healthy human individuals. Using immunoSEQ multiplex PCR, the repertoire was profiled, and TCRdb retains in-frame clones only, with some absent. The sample consists of roughly 2.6 million clones, 85% to 95% of them appearing once. General observations from the study: A handful of donors shared approximately 5% of their naive CD4 clonotypes. Clonotype sharing among the donors was expected to vary with sequencing depth. Non-shared clonotypes displayed generation probabilities falling below those of clonotypes present in all four donors.

This clone appeared a single time. Its antigen is still unknown. This CDR3 is also generated by other DNA sequences in the sample. V was pared by 1 base and J by 3 bases, with 11 bases between. The CDR3 loop spans 15 amino acids. CDR1 is SGHAT, CDR2 FQNNGV, per germline. This TCR was recovered from a man between 18 and 35 years old in good health. Material: naive CD4+ T cells sorted from blood. Subset meaning: CD45RA+ positively selected. The J gene is TRBJ2-3, the V gene TRBV11-2, with D possibly being TRBD2 (5 bases). The CDR3 here is CASSLVGRVTDTQYF. The CDR3 DNA sequence: TGTGCCAGCAGCTTAGTCGGGCGGGTAACAGATACGCAGTATTTT.